What follows are 14 T cell receptor beta chains derived from one specimen sequenced in a study of T cells expressing NK-cell markers. TCRdb re-called the 5' RACE reads, yielding one record per CDR3 amino acid sequence without DNA. Here the sample table reports about 160,000 distinct CDR3 sequences. Source material: blood T cells: a sorted CD56 or NKG2C T cell subset, CD4+ or CD8+ T cells, or bulk PBMC T cells (not recorded which). The source of these receptors is a woman aged 18 to 75 in good health.

The chain recombines TRBV6-5 with TRBJ1-5; TCRdb proposes TRBD1, but this gene call is untestable without DNA. Germline-derived CDR1 and CDR2 are MNHEY and SVGAGI. The CDR3 is 16 amino acids. CDR3 residues: CASRSRTGGVWQPQHF.

The chain joins TRBV5-5 to TRBJ2-2; TCRdb returns TRBD2, unconfirmable since there is no DNA. Germline CDR1 reads SGHKS; CDR2 reads YYEKEE (reference sequence). This CDR3 has 15 amino acids. This CDR3 is CASSLTSPGTGELFF.

The chain is built from TRBV7-9 and TRBJ2-2; TCRdb's D call of TRBD2 is untestable without DNA. The CDR3 consists of 14 residues. Germline lookup yields CDR1 SEHNR and CDR2 FQNEAQ (reference sequence). CDR3 residues: CASSSGLATGELFF.

The chain joins TRBV12-3 or TRBV12-4 to TRBJ1-5; with no DNA, the TCRdb D assignment of TRBD1 cannot be verified. The CDR3 runs to 16 residues. CDR3: CASRPEGRGANQPQHF.

The chain is built from TRBV25-1 and TRBJ1-1. This CDR3 has 13 amino acids. CDR1 MGHDK and CDR2 SYGVNS come from the germline V gene. CDR3 sequence: CASSERWGLEAFF.

The rearrangement joins TRBV2 to TRBJ1-1; TCRdb calls TRBD1, which cannot be checked without DNA. The CDR3 consists of 13 residues. The germline gives CDR1 SNHLY, CDR2 FYNNEI. CDR3 sequence reads: CARTGGSRTEAFF.

CDR3 sequence reads: CASRRTGPNEKLFF. The V call is TRBV12-3 or TRBV12-4, the J call TRBJ1-4; TCRdb gives TRBD1 as the D gene, but with no DNA this cannot be confirmed. This CDR3 region has 14 residues.

The rearrangement uses TRBV5-1 and TRBJ2-3; TCRdb gives TRBD1 as the D gene, but with no DNA this cannot be confirmed. Germline CDR1 SGHRS, CDR2 YFSETQ. CDR3 size: 16 residues. CDR3 region: CASSPGDRGRADTQYF.

This rearrangement joins TRBV3-1 to TRBJ1-6; there is no DNA to check the TCRdb D call of TRBD1. CDR3 length equals 14 residues. The germline gives CDR1 LGHDT, CDR2 YNNKEL (reference sequence). The CDR3 spells CASSPRGAGSPLHF.

The chain combines TRBV9 with TRBJ1-2. CDR3 length equals 17 residues. Germline CDR1 is SGDLS and CDR2 is YYNGEE. This CDR3 is CASSPPPPGTLNYGYTF.

The chain couples TRBV5-1 to TRBJ2-3; TCRdb picks TRBD2, but there is no DNA to check that call. The CDR3 covers 16 residues. Germline assignment: CDR1 SGHRS and CDR2 YFSETQ. The CDR3 protein is CASSLGGLAGADTQYF.

The V and J genes are TRBV5-5 and TRBJ2-3; TCRdb selects TRBD1, and the lack of DNA leaves this call unchecked. The germline V gene has CDR1 SGHKS and CDR2 YYEKEE (reference sequence). CDR3 length: 15 residues. CDR3 in amino acids: CASSLRGAPTDTQYF.

The J gene is TRBJ1-2, the V gene TRBV7-9; TCRdb's D call of TRBD1 is untestable without DNA. The CDR3 covers 14 residues. Germline V gene lookup returns CDR1 SEHNR and CDR2 FQNEAQ (reference sequence). This CDR3 reads CASSPQDRSYGYTF.

J is TRBJ2-3 and V is TRBV20-1; TCRdb gives TRBD2 as the D gene, but with no DNA this cannot be confirmed. This CDR3 comprises 15 residues. The germline CDR1 and CDR2 sequences are DFQATT and SNEGSKA (reference sequence). The CDR3 loop reads CSASSVAGVGDTQYF.